This TCR beta chain stems from a study of blood T cell repertoires in COVID-19 (dated by TCRdb to the early 2020s). Regarding the complete study: Samples covering the acute and convalescent phases of COVID-19 were provided by collaborators in the United States, Italy and Spain. Where available, HLA class I and class II types were taken from metadata supplied by the sample provider and were not determined by assay-based typing. The material from the prospective study consisted of cDNA or gDNA derived from T cells, B-cell-depleted T cells, or PBMCs. The repertoires were made available in a free public database intended to serve as a resource for research on the immune response to SARS-CoV-2. The dataset comprised deeply sampled blood TCRbeta repertoires from subjects exposed to, actively infected with, or recovered from COVID-19. A de-identified subject ID, COVID-19 status, age in years and sex were almost always included in the sample metadata. The samples were drawn from two sources: the first 160 participants of the ongoing ImmuneRACE study, and over 1,000 subjects contributed by 6 global collaborators. What the research found in general, with its limitations: The amount of clinical and demographic metadata varied by source and participant and was provided uncurated.

Participants in the prospective study were enrolled through a virtual design, were aged about 18 to 100 years, and lived in about two dozen United States geographic areas. In the prospective study, participants were assigned to cohorts based on the clinical history participants reported in a screening survey and a study questionnaire. Recovered participants in ImmuneRACE Cohort 3 were defined by two consecutive negative NP/OP PCR tests, clearance by a healthcare professional, or resolution of symptoms. In the prospective study, mobile phlebotomists collected whole blood, serum and a nasopharyngeal or oropharyngeal swab from each participant. Prospective study participants could optionally give additional blood draws and questionnaires over a roughly 2-month period. Blood samples from the prospective study were shipped frozen or at room temperature prior to DNA extraction. The count of this clone is one. Its antigen remains undetermined. One base away there is no much larger clone; base qualities are not given.

TCRbeta CDR3 regions were amplified from genomic DNA by means of the immunoSEQ Assay, a bias-controlled multiplex PCR. Processing in the source paper ran as follows. The number of nucleated cells in each sample was estimated from the amplification of reference gene primers within the assay. Sequence reads were collapsed and filtered to measure the absolute abundance of every unique TCRbeta CDR3 rearrangement. Productive Simpson clonality was computed per sample as the square root of Simpson's diversity index over productive rearrangements. TCRdb holds this immuneACCESS table with in-frame rearrangements only. Some clones are missing; in checked studies, unresolved V genes explain under half, and the rest has no known cause. V and J calls and clone size come straight from that table; D and trimming were deduced from the DNA. Present in this sample are about 340,000 clones, more than 85% of which were seen just once. Of the sample, under 20% falls within the top ten clones.

Source material: PBMCs or T cells enriched from blood (not recorded which). This receptor was obtained from a woman aged 30 to 39 who had recovered from COVID-19.

The DNA reads TGCAGCGTTGCCAGGCTCAACACCGGGGAGCTGTTTTTT. Its coded protein is CSVARLNTGELFF. The rearrangement joined TRBV29-1 to TRBJ2-2, with the D gene not clear enough to name. The CDR3 covers 13 residues, taking in both the cysteine and the phenylalanine. Only CDR3 DNA remains: 39 bases, in frame from the first base. CDR1 SQVTM and CDR2 ANQGSEA are derived from the germline V gene. V gives up 4 bases and J gives up 2 bases, and the segment between their germline ends measures 8 bases.